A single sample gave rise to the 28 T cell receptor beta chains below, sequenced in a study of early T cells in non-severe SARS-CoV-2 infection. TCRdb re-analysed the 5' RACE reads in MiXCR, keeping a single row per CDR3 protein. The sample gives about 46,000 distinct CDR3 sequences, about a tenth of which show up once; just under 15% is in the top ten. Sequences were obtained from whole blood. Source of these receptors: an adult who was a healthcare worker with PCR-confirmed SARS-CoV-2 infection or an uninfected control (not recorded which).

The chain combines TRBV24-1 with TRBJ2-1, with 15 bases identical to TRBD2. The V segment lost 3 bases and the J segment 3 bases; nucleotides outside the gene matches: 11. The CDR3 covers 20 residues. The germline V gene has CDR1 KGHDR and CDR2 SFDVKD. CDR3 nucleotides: TGTGCCACCAGTGATCCCCGGACTAGCGGGAGGGAAGGGAGCTACAATGAGCAGTTCTTC. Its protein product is CATSDPRTSGREGSYNEQFF.

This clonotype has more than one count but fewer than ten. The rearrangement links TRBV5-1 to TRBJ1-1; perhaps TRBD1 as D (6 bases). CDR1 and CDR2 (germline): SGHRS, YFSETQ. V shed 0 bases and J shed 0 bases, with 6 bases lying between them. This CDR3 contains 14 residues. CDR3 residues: CASSLDRVNTEAFF. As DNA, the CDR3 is TGCGCCAGCAGCTTGGACAGGGTGAACACTGAAGCTTTCTTT.

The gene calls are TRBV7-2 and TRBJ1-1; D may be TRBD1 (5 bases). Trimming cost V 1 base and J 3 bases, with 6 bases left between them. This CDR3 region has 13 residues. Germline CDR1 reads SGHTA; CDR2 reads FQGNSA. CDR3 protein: CASSLGQHTEAFF. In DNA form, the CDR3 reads TGTGCCAGCAGCTTAGGACAGCACACTGAAGCTTTCTTT.

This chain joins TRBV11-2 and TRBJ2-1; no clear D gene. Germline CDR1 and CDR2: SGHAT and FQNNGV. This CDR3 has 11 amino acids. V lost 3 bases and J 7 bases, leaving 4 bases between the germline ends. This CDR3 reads CASSFNNEQFF. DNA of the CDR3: TGTGCCAGCAGCTTCAATAATGAGCAGTTCTTC.

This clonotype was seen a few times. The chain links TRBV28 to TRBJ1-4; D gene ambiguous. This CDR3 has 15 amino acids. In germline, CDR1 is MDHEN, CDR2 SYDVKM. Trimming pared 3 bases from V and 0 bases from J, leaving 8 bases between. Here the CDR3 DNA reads TGTGCCAGCAGTTTCGGACGGTCAACTAATGAAAAACTGTTTTTT. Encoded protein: CASSFGRSTNEKLFF.

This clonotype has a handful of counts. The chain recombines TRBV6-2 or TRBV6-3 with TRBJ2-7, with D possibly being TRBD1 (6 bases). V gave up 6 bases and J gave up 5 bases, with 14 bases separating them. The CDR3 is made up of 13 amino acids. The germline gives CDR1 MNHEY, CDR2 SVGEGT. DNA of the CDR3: TGTGCCAGCAGCTACCTGGACAGCCACGAGCAGTACTTC. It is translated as CASSYLDSHEQYF.

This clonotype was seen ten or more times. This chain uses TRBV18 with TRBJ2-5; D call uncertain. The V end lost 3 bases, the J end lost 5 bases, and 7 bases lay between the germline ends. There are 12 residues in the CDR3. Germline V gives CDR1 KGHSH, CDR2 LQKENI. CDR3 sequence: CASSPGSETQYF. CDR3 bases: TGTGCCAGCTCACCCGGATCGGAGACCCAGTACTTC.

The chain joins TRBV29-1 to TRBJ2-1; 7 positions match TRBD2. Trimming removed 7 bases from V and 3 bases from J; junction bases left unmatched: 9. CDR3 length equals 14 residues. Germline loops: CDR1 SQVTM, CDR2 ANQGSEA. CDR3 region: CSATGGLSYNEQFF. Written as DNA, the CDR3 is TGCAGCGCCACGGGGGGACTGAGCTACAATGAGCAGTTCTTC.

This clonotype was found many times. This chain's CDR3 is CASRPQGLSYEQYF. The CDR3 region has the DNA TGTGCCAGCAGGCCTCAGGGCCTGTCCTACGAGCAGTACTTC. The chain links TRBV28 to TRBJ2-7; possibly TRBD1 for D (5 bases). V lost 6 bases, J lost 1 base, and 13 bases lay in between. The length of the CDR3 is 14 residues. Germline V gene data show CDR1 as MDHEN and CDR2 as SYDVKM. The complete variable domain, with remaining parts taken from reference TRBV28 and TRBJ2-7, reads DVKVTQSSRYLVKRTGEKVFLECVQDMDHENMFWYRQDPGLGLRLIYFSYDVKMKEKGDIPEGYSVSREKKERFSLILESASTNQTSMYLCASRPQGLSYEQYFGPGTRLTVT.

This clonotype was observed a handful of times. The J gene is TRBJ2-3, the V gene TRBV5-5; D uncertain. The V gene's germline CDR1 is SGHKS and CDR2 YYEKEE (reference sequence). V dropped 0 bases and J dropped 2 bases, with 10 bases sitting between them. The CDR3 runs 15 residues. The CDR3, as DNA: TGTGCCAGCAGCTTGGAGCGCGAGTACACAGATACGCAGTATTTT. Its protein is CASSLEREYTDTQYF.

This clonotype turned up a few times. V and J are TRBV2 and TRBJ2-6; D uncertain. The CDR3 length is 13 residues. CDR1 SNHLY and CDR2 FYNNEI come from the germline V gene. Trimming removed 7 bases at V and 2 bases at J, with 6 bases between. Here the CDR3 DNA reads TGTGCCAGCATGACGGCTGGGGCCAACGTCCTGACTTTC. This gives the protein CASMTAGANVLTF. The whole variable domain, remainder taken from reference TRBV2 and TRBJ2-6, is EPEVTQTPSHQVTQMGQEVILRCVPISNHLYFYWYRQILGQKVEFLVSFYNNEISEKSEIFDDQFSVERPDGSNFTLKIRSTKLEDSAMYFCASMTAGANVLTFGAGSRLTVL.

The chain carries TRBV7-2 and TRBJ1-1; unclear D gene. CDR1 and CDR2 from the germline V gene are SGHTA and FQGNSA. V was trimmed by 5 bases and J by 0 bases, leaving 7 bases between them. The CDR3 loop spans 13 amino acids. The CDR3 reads CASSIIMNTEAFF. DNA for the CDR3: TGTGCCAGCAGCATCATTATGAACACTGAAGCTTTCTTT.

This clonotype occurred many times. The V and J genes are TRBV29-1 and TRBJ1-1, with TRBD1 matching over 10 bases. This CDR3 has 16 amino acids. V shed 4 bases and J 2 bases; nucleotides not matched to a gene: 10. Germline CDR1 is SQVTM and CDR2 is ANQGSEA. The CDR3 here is CSVGGFWDRGNTEAFF. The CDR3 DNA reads TGCAGCGTTGGCGGGTTCTGGGACAGGGGAAACACTGAAGCTTTCTTT.

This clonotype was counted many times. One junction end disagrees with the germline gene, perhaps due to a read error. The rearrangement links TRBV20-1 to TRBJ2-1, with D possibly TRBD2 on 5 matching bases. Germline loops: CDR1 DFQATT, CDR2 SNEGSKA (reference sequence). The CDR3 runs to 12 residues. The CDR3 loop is CSARVTKGEPFF. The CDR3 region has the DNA TGCAGTGCTAGAGTCACCAAGGGAGAGCCGTTCTTC.

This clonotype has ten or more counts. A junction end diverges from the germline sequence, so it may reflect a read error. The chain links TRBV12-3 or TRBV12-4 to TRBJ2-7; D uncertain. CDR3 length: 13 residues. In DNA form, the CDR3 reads TGTGCCAGCAGTTTAGTTTCTTCCTCCGAGCAGTACTTC. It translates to CASSLVSSSEQYF.

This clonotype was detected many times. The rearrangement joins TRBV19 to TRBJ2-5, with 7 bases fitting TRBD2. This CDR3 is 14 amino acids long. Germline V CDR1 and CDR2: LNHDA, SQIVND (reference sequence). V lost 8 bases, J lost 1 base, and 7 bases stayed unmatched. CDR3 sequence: CASSHRGGQETQYF. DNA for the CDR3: TGTGCCAGTTCCCACCGCGGGGGCCAAGAGACCCAGTACTTC.

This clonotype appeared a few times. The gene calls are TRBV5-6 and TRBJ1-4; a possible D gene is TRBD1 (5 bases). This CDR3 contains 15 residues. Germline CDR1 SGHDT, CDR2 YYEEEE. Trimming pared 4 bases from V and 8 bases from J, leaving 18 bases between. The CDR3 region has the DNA TGTGCCAGCAGCGGAGGATGGCAGGGCTTCGAAAAACTGTTTTTT. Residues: CASSGGWQGFEKLFF.

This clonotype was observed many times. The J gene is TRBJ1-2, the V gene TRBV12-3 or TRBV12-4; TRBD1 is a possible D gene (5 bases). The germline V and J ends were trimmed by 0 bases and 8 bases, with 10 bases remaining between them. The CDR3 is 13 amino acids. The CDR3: CASSLAGGMGYTF. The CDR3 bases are TGTGCCAGCAGTTTAGCGGGGGGTATGGGCTACACCTTC.

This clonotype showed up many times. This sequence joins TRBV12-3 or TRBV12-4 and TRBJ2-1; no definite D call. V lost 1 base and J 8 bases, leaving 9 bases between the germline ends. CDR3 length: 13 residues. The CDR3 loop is CASSLVATHEQFF. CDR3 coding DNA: TGTGCCAGCAGTTTAGTAGCAACCCATGAGCAGTTCTTC.

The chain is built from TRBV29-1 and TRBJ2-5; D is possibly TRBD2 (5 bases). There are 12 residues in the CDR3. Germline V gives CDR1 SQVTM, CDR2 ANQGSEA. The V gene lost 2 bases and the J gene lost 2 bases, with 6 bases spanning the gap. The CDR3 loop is CSVERGQETQYF. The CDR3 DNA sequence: TGCAGCGTTGAAAGAGGGCAAGAGACCCAGTACTTC. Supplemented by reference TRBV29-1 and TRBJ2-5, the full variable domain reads SAVISQKPSRDICQRGTSLTIQCQVDSQVTMMFWYRQQPGQSLTLIATANQGSEATYESGFVIDKFPISRPNLTFSTLTVSNMSPEDSSIYLCSVERGQETQYFGPGTRLLVL.

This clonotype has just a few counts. CDR3 region: CSASTSGRRSSYNEQFF. CDR3 DNA: TGCAGTGCTAGCACCAGCGGGAGGCGCAGCTCCTACAATGAGCAGTTCTTC. The chain is built from TRBV20-1 and TRBJ2-1; 9 bases line up with TRBD2. Germline-derived CDR1 and CDR2 are DFQATT and SNEGSKA (reference sequence). The CDR3 length is 17 residues. V shed 3 bases and J 0 bases; nucleotides not matched to a gene: 9.

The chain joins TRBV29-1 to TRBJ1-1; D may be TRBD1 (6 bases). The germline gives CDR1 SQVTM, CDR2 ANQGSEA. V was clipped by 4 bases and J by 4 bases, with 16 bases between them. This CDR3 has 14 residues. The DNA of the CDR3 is TGCAGCGTTGGGGTGGCAGGGGTAGGCACTGAAGCTTTCTTT. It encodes CSVGVAGVGTEAFF.

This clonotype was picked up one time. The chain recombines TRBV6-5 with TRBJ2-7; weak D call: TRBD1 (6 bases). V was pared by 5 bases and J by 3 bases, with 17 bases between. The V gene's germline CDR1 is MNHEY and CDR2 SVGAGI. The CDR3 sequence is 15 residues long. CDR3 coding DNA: TGTGCCAGCAGTGGCCGGTCGACAGGCGACTACGAGCAGTACTTC. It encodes CASSGRSTGDYEQYF.

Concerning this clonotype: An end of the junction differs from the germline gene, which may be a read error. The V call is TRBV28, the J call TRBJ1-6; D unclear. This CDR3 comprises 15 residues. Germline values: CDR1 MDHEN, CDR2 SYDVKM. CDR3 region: CASNRKSSYNSPLHF. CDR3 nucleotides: TGTGCCAGCAATCGCAAGAGCTCCTACAATTCACCCCTCCACTTT.

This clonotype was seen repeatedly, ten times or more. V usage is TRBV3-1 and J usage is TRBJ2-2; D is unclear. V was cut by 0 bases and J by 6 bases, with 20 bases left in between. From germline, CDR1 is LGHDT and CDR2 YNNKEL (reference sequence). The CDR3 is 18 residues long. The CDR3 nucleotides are TGTGCCAGCAGCCAAGAAGGCCTCGCCGGCCACTCGTCCGGGGAGCTGTTTTTT. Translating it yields CASSQEGLAGHSSGELFF.

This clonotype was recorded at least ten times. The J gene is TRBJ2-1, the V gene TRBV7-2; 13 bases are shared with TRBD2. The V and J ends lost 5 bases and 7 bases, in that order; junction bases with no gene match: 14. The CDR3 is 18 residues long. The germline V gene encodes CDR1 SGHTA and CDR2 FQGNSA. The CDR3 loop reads CASSILTSGRHRKNEQFF. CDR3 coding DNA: TGTGCCAGCAGCATACTGACTAGCGGGAGGCATCGGAAAAATGAGCAGTTCTTC.

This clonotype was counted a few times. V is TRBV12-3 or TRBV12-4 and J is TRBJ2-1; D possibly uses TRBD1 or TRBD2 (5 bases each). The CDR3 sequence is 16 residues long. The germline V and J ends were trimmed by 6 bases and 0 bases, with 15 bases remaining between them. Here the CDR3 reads CASRTGLPSSYNEQFF. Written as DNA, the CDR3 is TGTGCCAGCAGGACGGGGCTTCCCTCCTCCTACAATGAGCAGTTCTTC.

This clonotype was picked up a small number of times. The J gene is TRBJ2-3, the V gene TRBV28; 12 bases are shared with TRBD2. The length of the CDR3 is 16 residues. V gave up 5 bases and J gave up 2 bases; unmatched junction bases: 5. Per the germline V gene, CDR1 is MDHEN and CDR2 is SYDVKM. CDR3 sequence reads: CASSTRLAGDTDTQYF. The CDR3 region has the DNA TGTGCCAGCAGTACGAGACTAGCGGGAGACACAGATACGCAGTATTTT.